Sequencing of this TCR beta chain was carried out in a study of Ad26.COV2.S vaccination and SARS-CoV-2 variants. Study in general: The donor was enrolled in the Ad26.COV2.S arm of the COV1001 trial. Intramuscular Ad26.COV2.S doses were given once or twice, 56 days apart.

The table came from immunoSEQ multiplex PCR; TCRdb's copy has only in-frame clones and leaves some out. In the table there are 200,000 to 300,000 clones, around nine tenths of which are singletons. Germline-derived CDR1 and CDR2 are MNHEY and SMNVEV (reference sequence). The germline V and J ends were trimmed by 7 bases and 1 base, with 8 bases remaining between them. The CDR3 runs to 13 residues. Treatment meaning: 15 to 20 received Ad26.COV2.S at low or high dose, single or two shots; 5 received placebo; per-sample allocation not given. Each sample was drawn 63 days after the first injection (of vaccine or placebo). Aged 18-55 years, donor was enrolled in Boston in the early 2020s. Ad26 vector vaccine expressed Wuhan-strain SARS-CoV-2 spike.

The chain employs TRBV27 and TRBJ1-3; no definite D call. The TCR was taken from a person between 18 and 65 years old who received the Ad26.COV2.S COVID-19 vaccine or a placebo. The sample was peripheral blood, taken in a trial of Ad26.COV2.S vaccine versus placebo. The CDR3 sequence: CASMRGSGNTIYF. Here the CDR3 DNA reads TGTGCCAGCATGCGAGGGTCTGGAAACACCATATATTTT.